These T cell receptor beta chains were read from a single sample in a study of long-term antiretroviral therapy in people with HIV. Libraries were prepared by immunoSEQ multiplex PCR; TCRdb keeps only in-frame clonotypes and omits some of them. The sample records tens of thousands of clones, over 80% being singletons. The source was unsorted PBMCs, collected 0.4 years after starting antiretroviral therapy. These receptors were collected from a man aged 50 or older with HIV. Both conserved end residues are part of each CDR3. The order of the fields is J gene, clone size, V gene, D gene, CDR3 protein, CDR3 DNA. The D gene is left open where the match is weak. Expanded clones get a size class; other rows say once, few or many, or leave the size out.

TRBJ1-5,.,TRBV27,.,CASSPDGYSNQPQHF,TGTGCCAGCAGTCCGGACGGGTATAGCAATCAGCCCCAGCATTTT
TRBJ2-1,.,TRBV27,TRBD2,CASTTSGLYNEQFF,TGTGCCAGCACCACTAGCGGCCTCTACAATGAGCAGTTCTTC
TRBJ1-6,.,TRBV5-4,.,CASSYQRDSPLHF,TGTGCCAGCAGCTACCAGCGAGATTCACCCCTCCACTTT
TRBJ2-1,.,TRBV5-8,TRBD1,CASSSGTGAYNEQFF,TGTGCCAGCAGCTCCGGGACAGGGGCCTACAATGAGCAGTTCTTC
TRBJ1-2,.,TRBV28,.,CASSVGGGYTF,TGTGCCAGCAGCGTGGGGGGGGGCTACACCTTC
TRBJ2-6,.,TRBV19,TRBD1,CASSLQGSGANVLTF,TGTGCCAGTAGTTTACAGGGGTCTGGGGCCAACGTCCTGACTTTC
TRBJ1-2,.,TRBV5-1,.,CASSLEQNYGYTF,TGCGCCAGCAGCTTGGAACAGAACTATGGCTACACCTTC
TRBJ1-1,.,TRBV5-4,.,CASSEGRGAVEAFF,TGTGCCAGCAGCGAAGGGCGGGGGGCGGTTGAAGCTTTCTTT
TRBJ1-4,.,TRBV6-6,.,CASRMEGDEKLFF,TGTGCTTCCAGGATGGAAGGTGACGAAAAACTGTTTTTT
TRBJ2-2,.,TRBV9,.,CASSPSSGSNTGELFF,TGTGCCAGCAGCCCGAGTTCGGGTTCGAACACCGGGGAGCTGTTTTTT
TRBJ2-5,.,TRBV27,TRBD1,CASRRGQRQETQYF,TGTGCCAGCAGACGGGGACAGCGCCAAGAGACCCAGTACTTC
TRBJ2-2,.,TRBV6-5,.,CASKGGPNTGELFF,TGTGCCAGCAAAGGGGGTCCTAACACCGGGGAGCTGTTTTTT
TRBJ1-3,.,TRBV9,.,CASSVDGGRNTIYF,TGTGCCAGCAGCGTAGATGGGGGAAGAAACACCATATATTTT
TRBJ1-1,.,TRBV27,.,CASSSYSGGGAFF,TGTGCCAGCAGTTCGTATAGTGGGGGGGGAGCTTTCTTT
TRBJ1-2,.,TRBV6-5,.,CASSGTGTAGNGYTF,TGTGCCAGCAGTGGTACCGGGACGGCGGGGAATGGCTACACCTTC
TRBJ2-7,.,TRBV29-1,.,CSDTTGVVDMSSLYEQYF,TGCAGCGATACGACAGGAGTGGTGGATATGTCGAGTTTATACGAGCAGTACTTC
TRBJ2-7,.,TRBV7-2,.,CASSLGGALREQYF,TGTGCCAGCAGCTTAGGGGGGGCACTGCGCGAGCAGTACTTC
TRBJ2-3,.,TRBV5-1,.,CATTPTFSKADTQYF,TGCGCCACCACTCCGACTTTTTCAAAGGCAGATACGCAGTATTTT
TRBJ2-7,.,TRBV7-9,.,CASSPAWGDEQYF,TGTGCCAGCAGCCCAGCGTGGGGGGACGAGCAGTACTTC
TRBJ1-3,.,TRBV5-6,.,CASSLRGLSGNTIYF,TGTGCCAGCAGCCTCCGGGGCCTCTCTGGAAACACCATATATTTT
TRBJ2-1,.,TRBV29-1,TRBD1,CSVVPRVGGAAEQFF,TGCAGCGTTGTCCCCAGGGTAGGGGGCGCGGCTGAGCAGTTCTTC
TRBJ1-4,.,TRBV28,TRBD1,CASSLGQGVFKLFF,TGTGCCAGCAGTTTGGGACAGGGAGTTTTTAAACTGTTTTTT
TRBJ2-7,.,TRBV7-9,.,CASSLATSYNEQYF,TGTGCCAGCAGCTTAGCTACTTCCTACAACGAGCAGTACTTC
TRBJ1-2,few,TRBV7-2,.,CASSQDRDYGYTF,TGTGCCAGCAGCCAAGACAGAGACTATGGCTACACCTTC
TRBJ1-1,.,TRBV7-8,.,CASSLTRNTEAFF,TGTGCCAGCAGCCTGACCCGGAACACTGAAGCTTTCTTT
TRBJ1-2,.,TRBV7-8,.,CASSLGGARVYGYTF,TGTGCCAGCAGCTTAGGGGGGGCGCGTGTCTATGGCTACACCTTC
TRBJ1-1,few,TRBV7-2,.,CASSSFREMSTEAFF,TGTGCCAGCAGCTCCTTCCGGGAGATGAGCACTGAAGCTTTCTTT
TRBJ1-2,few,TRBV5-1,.,CASHQGQDNYGYTF,TGCGCCAGCCACCAGGGGCAGGATAACTATGGCTACACCTTC
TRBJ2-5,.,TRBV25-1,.,CASSGGEGFNEETQYF,TGTGCCAGCAGTGGGGGTGAAGGTTTCAACGAAGAGACCCAGTACTTC
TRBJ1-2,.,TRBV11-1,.,CASSLGGNYGYTF,TGTGCCAGCAGCTTAGGAGGAAACTATGGCTACACCTTC
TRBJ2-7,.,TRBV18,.,CASSPPWAEDYEQYF,TGTGCCAGCTCACCACCGTGGGCGGAAGACTACGAGCAGTACTTC
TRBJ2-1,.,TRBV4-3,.,CASSQREGALSYNEQFF,TGCGCCAGCAGCCAGAGGGAGGGGGCCCTCTCCTACAATGAGCAGTTCTTC
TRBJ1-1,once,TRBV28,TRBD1,CASSQRGRREVAFF,TGTGCCAGCAGTCAAAGGGGGCGCCGGGAAGTGGCTTTCTTT
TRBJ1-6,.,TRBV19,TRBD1,CASSTRDRDPPLHF,TGTGCCAGTAGTACTCGGGACAGGGATCCACCCCTCCACTTT
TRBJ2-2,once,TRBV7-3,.,CASSLNGPRSGELFF,TGTGCCAGCAGCTTAAACGGACCGCGGTCCGGGGAGCTGTTTTTT
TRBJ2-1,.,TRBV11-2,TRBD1,CASSPLTGRGPNEQFF,TGTGCCAGCAGCCCCTTGACAGGGAGAGGGCCCAATGAGCAGTTCTTC
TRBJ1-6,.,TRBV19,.,CASSLWGGESPLHF,TGTGCCAGTAGTCTGTGGGGGGGTGAATCACCCCTCCACTTT
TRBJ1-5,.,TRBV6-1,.,CASSEDTIIAQAGQPQHF,TGTGCCAGCAGTGAGGATACCATTATAGCCCAAGCCGGGCAGCCCCAGCATTTT
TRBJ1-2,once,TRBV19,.,CASRPSGSFNYGYTF,TGTGCCAGTCGGCCCAGCGGATCCTTTAACTATGGCTACACCTTC
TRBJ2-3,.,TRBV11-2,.,CASSRNLDTQYF,TGTGCCAGCAGCCGGAATTTAGATACGCAGTATTTT
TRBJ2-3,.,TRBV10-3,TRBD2,CAISESQRGNTDTQYF,TGTGCCATCAGTGAGTCGCAGCGGGGGAACACAGATACGCAGTATTTT
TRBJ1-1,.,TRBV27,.,CASSLGGFGEAFF,TGTGCCAGCAGTTTGGGGGGGTTTGGTGAAGCTTTCTTT
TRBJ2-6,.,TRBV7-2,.,CASTDAGANVLTF,TGTGCCAGCACCGACGCTGGGGCCAACGTCCTGACTTTC
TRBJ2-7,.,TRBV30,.,CAWTRWGQSYEQYF,TGTGCCTGGACCCGCTGGGGTCAGTCCTACGAGCAGTACTTC
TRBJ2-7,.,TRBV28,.,CASSFAEGEQYF,TGTGCCAGCAGTTTCGCGGAAGGCGAGCAGTACTTC
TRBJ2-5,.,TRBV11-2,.,CASSSYNSAKETQYF,TGTGCCAGCAGCTCGTACAATAGCGCCAAAGAGACCCAGTACTTC
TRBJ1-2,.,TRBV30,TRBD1,CAWSSTRGPTGQGYTF,TGTGCCTGGAGTTCGACAAGGGGGCCGACAGGGCAAGGCTACACCTTC